One and the same sample provided the 19 T cell receptor beta chains below, sequenced in a study of cytomegalovirus exposure and HLA in healthy donors. It was with 60 Vbeta and 13 Jbeta primers that the PCR ran. Sequencing used immunoSEQ multiplex PCR; TCRdb keeps in-frame clones, though not all of them. Reported are about 74,000 clones; the ten largest clones contain roughly 8%. The sequenced sample was PBMCs. The receptors shown here come from a female donor in good health and CMV-seropositive.

The rearrangement joins TRBV6-1 to TRBJ2-7; TRBD2 matches 11 bases. The CDR3 runs 14 residues. The trim removed 5 bases at V and 7 bases at J, leaving 7 bases unmatched. The germline CDR1 and CDR2 sequences are MNHNS and SASEGT. The CDR3, as DNA: TGTGCCAGCAGTATGACTAGCGGGGCTTTTGAGCAGTACTTC. It is translated as CASSMTSGAFEQYF.

The chain recombines TRBV5-1 with TRBJ1-6; 8 nucleotides match TRBD1. Germline V gene data show CDR1 as SGHRS and CDR2 as YFSETQ. The junction had 2 bases not matched to a gene; V was cut back by 4 bases and J by 2 bases. This CDR3 comprises 15 residues. In DNA, the CDR3 is TGCGCCAGCAGCCTGGACAGGGCCTATAATTCACCCCTCCACTTT. Its translation: CASSLDRAYNSPLHF.

The J gene is TRBJ1-1, the V gene TRBV2; TRBD1 aligns across 9 bases. From germline, CDR1 is SNHLY and CDR2 FYNNEI. This CDR3 contains 19 residues. J gave up 4 bases and V 1 base, and 16 bases lay outside the gene matches. Here the CDR3 reads CASSEGAPGQGLFSTEAFF. For the CDR3, the DNA is TGTGCCAGCAGTGAAGGGGCACCGGGACAGGGTTTATTTTCCACTGAAGCTTTCTTT. Drawing the rest from reference TRBV2 and TRBJ1-1, the complete variable domain is EPEVTQTPSHQVTQMGQEVILRCVPISNHLYFYWYRQILGQKVEFLVSFYNNEISEKSEIFDDQFSVERPDGSNFTLKIRSTKLEDSAMYFCASSEGAPGQGLFSTEAFFGQGTRLTVV.

The CDR3 protein is CASSDGPSAGNTEAFF. DNA for the CDR3: TGTGCCAGCAGTGATGGCCCTTCAGCGGGAAACACTGAAGCTTTCTTT. The rearrangement joins TRBV2 to TRBJ1-1, with D uncertain. The CDR3 has 16 amino acids. V was trimmed by 3 bases and J by 2 bases, leaving 16 bases between them. Germline V gene data show CDR1 as SNHLY and CDR2 as FYNNEI.

The chain recombines TRBV14 with TRBJ2-6, with TRBD1 identical over 8 bases. The V segment lost 7 bases and the J segment 2 bases; nucleotides outside the gene matches: 7. This CDR3 has 16 amino acids. CDR1 SGHDN and CDR2 FVKESK come from the germline V gene. CDR3 residues: CASKSGQGTGANVLTF. The CDR3 bases are TGTGCCAGCAAGTCCGGACAGGGAACTGGGGCCAACGTCCTGACTTTC. Complete variable domain (other parts from reference TRBV14 and TRBJ2-6): EAGVTQFPSHSVIEKGQTVTLRCDPISGHDNLYWYRRVMGKEIKFLLHFVKESKQDESGMPNNRFLAERTGGTYSTLKVQPAELEDSGVYFCASKSGQGTGANVLTFGAGSRLTVL.

The J gene is TRBJ2-3, the V gene TRBV6-6, with no clear D. Germline CDR1 and CDR2: MNHNY and SVGAGI (reference sequence). There are 12 residues in the CDR3. Deletions cut 2 bases from V and 13 bases from J, with 13 bases between. CDR3 residues: CASSYKTKLEYF. Here the CDR3 DNA reads TGTGCCAGCAGTTACAAGACAAAGTTGGAGTATTTT.

A remark on this clone: One end of the junction is discordant with germline, which a read error may explain. The rearrangement joins TRBV11-2 to TRBJ2-7, with D maybe TRBD2 (6 bases). This CDR3 is 15 amino acids long. CDR1 and CDR2 from the germline V gene are SGHAT and FQNNGV. The CDR3 DNA reads TGTGCCAGCAGCTTAATGGAGGGCCCCAGCTACGAGCAGTGCTTC. This gives the protein CASSLMEGPSYEQCF.

The gene calls are TRBV14 and TRBJ1-2; possibly TRBD1 for D (6 bases). Germline V gene sequence: CDR1 SGHDN, CDR2 FVKESK. The CDR3 is 13 residues long. V was clipped by 3 bases and J by 3 bases, with 8 bases between them. The CDR3: CASSQDSHYGYTF. DNA of the CDR3: TGTGCCAGCAGCCAGGACAGCCACTATGGCTACACCTTC.

The chain combines TRBV11-2 with TRBJ1-1; tentative D call: TRBD1 (5 bases). The V gene's germline CDR1 is SGHAT and CDR2 FQNNGV. CDR3 length: 15 residues. The V and J ends lost 4 bases and 4 bases respectively, with 16 bases between them. DNA for the CDR3: TGTGCCAGCAGCTCGAATCGGGGGAAAGGCACTGAAGCTTTCTTT. Encoded protein: CASSSNRGKGTEAFF. Using reference TRBV11-2 and TRBJ1-1 for the parts outside the CDR3, the full variable domain is EAGVAQSPRYKIIEKRQSVAFWCNPISGHATLYWYQQILGQGPKLLIQFQNNGVVDDSQLPKDRFSAERLKGVDSTLKIQPAKLEDSAVYLCASSSNRGKGTEAFFGQGTRLTVV.

The chain couples TRBV4-2 to TRBJ2-1; 9 bases agree with TRBD2. V trimming: 5 bases; J trimming: 7 bases; junction bases outside the gene matches: 9. Germline CDR1 reads LGHNA; CDR2 reads YNFKEQ. The CDR3 covers 15 residues. CDR3 sequence: CASSTREGLRNEQFF. The CDR3 DNA follows: TGTGCCAGCAGCACGCGGGAGGGCCTAAGGAATGAGCAGTTCTTC.

The chain has TRBV27 and TRBJ2-7; 8 bases map to TRBD1. This CDR3 is 14 amino acids long. J gave up 4 bases and V 2 bases, and 4 bases lay outside the gene matches. Germline lookup yields CDR1 MNHEY and CDR2 SMNVEV (reference sequence). The CDR3 DNA reads as TGTGCCAGCAGTTTAGGACAGGGAAGGTACGAGCAGTACTTC. Residues: CASSLGQGRYEQYF.

This rearrangement joins TRBV5-1 to TRBJ1-1, with D uncertain. V dropped 4 bases and J dropped 7 bases, with 11 bases sitting between them. From germline, CDR1 is SGHRS and CDR2 YFSETQ. CDR3 length equals 12 residues. The CDR3 DNA reads as TGCGCCAGCAGCGCGCAGAGGAATGAAGCTTTCTTT. Encoded protein: CASSAQRNEAFF.

V usage is TRBV30 and J usage is TRBJ2-7, with 8 bases lining up with TRBD2. CDR1 and CDR2 from the germline V gene are GTSNPN and SVGIG (reference sequence). This CDR3 is 13 amino acids long. V was pared by 3 bases and J by 3 bases, with 4 bases of the junction left unmatched. This chain's CDR3 is CAWRGLGDYEQYF. The CDR3 nucleotides are TGTGCCTGGAGGGGACTAGGCGACTACGAGCAGTACTTC.

This rearrangement joins TRBV6-1 to TRBJ1-2; D gene ambiguous. CDR1 and CDR2 (germline): MNHNS, SASEGT. This CDR3 has 15 residues. V shed 8 bases and J shed 7 bases, with 23 bases lying between them. The CDR3 bases are TGTGCCAGCCTATCCGATGGCGGGATTATCTCTGGCTACACCTTC. It codes for CASLSDGGIISGYTF.

The genes are TRBV7-2 and TRBJ1-1; the D is unclear. The V gene's germline CDR1 is SGHTA and CDR2 FQGNSA. CDR3 size: 14 residues. V shed 3 bases and J shed 6 bases, with 14 bases lying between them. The CDR3 region is CASSFQAGSAEAFF. CDR3 in DNA: TGTGCCAGCAGCTTTCAGGCGGGGAGTGCTGAAGCTTTCTTT.

The rearrangement joins TRBV5-4 to TRBJ2-1, with D possibly TRBD1 on 5 matching bases. Trimming shortened V by 4 bases and J by 7 bases, and 21 bases separated the two germline ends. CDR1 is SGHNT and CDR2 is YYREEE in the germline V gene (reference sequence). The CDR3 contains 16 residues. CDR3 protein: CASSRSVLGAENEQFF. DNA of the CDR3: TGTGCCAGCAGCCGCTCAGTTTTAGGGGCCGAGAATGAGCAGTTCTTC. Looking up the rest from reference TRBV5-4 and TRBJ2-1 gives the full variable domain: ETGVTQSPTHLIKTRGQQVTLRCSSQSGHNTVSWYQQALGQGPQFIFQYYREEENGRGNFPPRFSGLQFPNYSSELNVNALELDDSALYLCASSRSVLGAENEQFFGPGTRLTVL.

The V gene is TRBV19, the J gene TRBJ2-3; 8 bases align to TRBD2. With V trimmed by 1 base and J by 8 bases, 8 bases remained unmatched. Germline V CDR1 and CDR2: LNHDA, SQIVND (reference sequence). CDR3 length: 15 residues. The DNA of the CDR3 is TGTGCCAGTAGTATAGCGGGGACTAGTTCCGTTACGCAGTATTTT. Amino acid sequence: CASSIAGTSSVTQYF.

V usage is TRBV5-1 and J usage is TRBJ2-7; TRBD1 matches at 7 bases. Per germline, CDR1 SGHRS and CDR2 YFSETQ. V lost 0 bases and J lost 5; bases outside the gene matches: 5. The CDR3 is 14 amino acids. The CDR3 bases are TGCGCCAGCAGCTTGGGTAGGGGGCAGGACGAGCAGTACTTC. It specifies CASSLGRGQDEQYF.

CDR3 sequence reads: CASSLVGRGSANYGYTF. The CDR3 DNA is TGCGCCAGCAGCTTGGTAGGCAGGGGGAGCGCCAACTATGGCTACACCTTC. V gene TRBV5-1 combines with J gene TRBJ1-2; 7 nucleotides line up with TRBD1. Germline-derived CDR1 and CDR2 are SGHRS and YFSETQ. The CDR3 has 17 residues. V lost 0 bases and J lost 2; bases outside the gene matches: 10.